This T cell receptor beta chain was recorded in a study of T cells in Graves' hyperthyroidism and ophthalmopathy. Study-level findings and limits: Blood also showed most of the thyroid clonotypes that were expanded above 0.001.

This CDR3 has 17 residues. Germline values: CDR1 MNHNS, CDR2 SASEGT. Trimming took off 5 bases at V and 4 bases at J, with 23 bases between the two ends. Disease duration under 2 months; hyperthyroidism patients were aged 18 to 65. The blood sample predates any ophthalmopathy symptoms, coming from first hyperthyroidism diagnosis. This clonotype showed up many times. Its antigen is currently unknown. There were TCR beta CDR3 regions amplified from RNA transcripts. An initial round of RT-PCR targeting the TCR CDR3 relied on the HTBI primer set. Via MiXCR, TCRdb re-called the multiplex PCR reads, giving one row per CDR3 protein. The sample includes around 290,000 distinct CDR3 sequences, about an eighth of them seen just once.

Material for sequencing was blood. The sequence was obtained from a woman aged 25 to 45 with Graves' hyperthyroidism that later progressed to Graves' ophthalmopathy. The chain joins TRBV6-1 to TRBJ1-1; D unresolved. In DNA form, the CDR3 reads TGTGCCAGCAGTTCCGCCGGGTCCTCCGAGGTTGCCACTGAAGCTTTCTTT. Translation: CASSSAGSSEVATEAFF.